This TCR beta chain came from a study of shared T cell receptors in the human thymus. The CDR3 consists of 16 residues. Germline CDR1 reads SGHRS; CDR2 reads YFSETQ. V shed 2 bases and J 2 bases; nucleotides not matched to a gene: 6. Produced via immunoSEQ multiplex PCR; TCRdb's table is partial and in-frame only. Here the sample spans 600,000 to 900,000 clones, approximately 85% being singletons. These data were also reused for a study on human thymus T cells. Per that paper: Obtained as resections during corrective heart surgery, the thymus tissue was then studied.

V usage is TRBV5-1 and J usage is TRBJ1-1, with 10 bases that match TRBD1. The origin of this receptor is a girl in the first two years of life with a congenital heart defect. The specimen was thymocytes. CDR3 coding DNA: TGCGCCAGCAGCTTTGGACAGGGGGGGGAAAACACTGAAGCTTTCTTT. Translated: CASSFGQGGENTEAFF.